This T cell receptor (beta chain) appears in the sequencing data of a study of OX40 agonist ivuxolimab in advanced cancers. V was cut by 6 bases and J by 4 bases, with 13 bases left in between. CDR3 length: 14 amino acids. Germline-derived CDR1 and CDR2 are LNHDA and SQIVND (reference sequence). Study-wide results and caveats: Among T cells, CD8+ cells averaged more expanded clones than CD4+ cells. Expanded peripheral T-cell antigen specificity went undetermined.

Notes on this clone: Antigen unknown.

Using immunoSEQ multiplex PCR, the repertoire was profiled, and TCRdb retains in-frame clones only, with some absent. There are about 120,000 clones in the sample; roughly nine tenths occur only once, and 0.55% lies in the top ten. The V call is TRBV19, the J call TRBJ1-5, with D perhaps TRBD1 (5 bases). Sequenced material: CD4+ or CD8+ T cells sorted from blood, taken in a trial of the OX40 agonist ivuxolimab. This sequence originates from an adult with an advanced solid tumor such as melanoma, head and neck, liver or kidney cancer. This CDR3 reads CASRGDVGNQPQHF. As DNA, the CDR3 is TGTGCCAGTAGAGGGGACGTGGGGAATCAGCCCCAGCATTTT.